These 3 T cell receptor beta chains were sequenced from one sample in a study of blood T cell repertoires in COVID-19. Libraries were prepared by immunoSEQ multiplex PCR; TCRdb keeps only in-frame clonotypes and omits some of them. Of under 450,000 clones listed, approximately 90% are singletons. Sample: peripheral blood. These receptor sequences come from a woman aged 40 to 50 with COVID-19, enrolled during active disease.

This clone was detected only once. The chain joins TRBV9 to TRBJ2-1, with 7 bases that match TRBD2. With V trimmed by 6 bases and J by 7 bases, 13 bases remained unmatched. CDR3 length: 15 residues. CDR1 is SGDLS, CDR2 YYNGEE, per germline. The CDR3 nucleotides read TGTGCCAGCACCGGGGGACTACAGCCTTGGAATGAGCAGTTCTTC. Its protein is CASTGGLQPWNEQFF.

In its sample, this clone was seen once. The CDR3 nucleotides are TGCGCCAGCAGCCAAGATGGTGACCGCGGAGGCTACACCTTC. Protein: CASSQDGDRGGYTF. This sequence joins TRBV4-3 and TRBJ1-2, with D hard to call. The ends were cut back, 0 bases at V and 8 bases at J, with 13 bases in the middle. The CDR3 contains 14 residues. The germline gives CDR1 LGHNA, CDR2 YSLEER.

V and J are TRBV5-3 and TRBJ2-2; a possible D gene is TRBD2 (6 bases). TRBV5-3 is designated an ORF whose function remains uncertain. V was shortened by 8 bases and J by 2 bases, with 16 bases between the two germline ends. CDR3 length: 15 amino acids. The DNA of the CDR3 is TGTGCCAGTCAGTCGGGGAGGACTAACACCGGGGAGCTGTTTTTT. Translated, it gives CASQSGRTNTGELFF.